Listed here are 3 T cell receptor beta chains from one sample, sequenced in a study of blood T cells in healthy people across ages. Sample-barcoded 5' priming and a J-beta primer mix drove a second PCR of about 6 to 12 cycles. TCRdb processed the 5' RACE reads anew with MiXCR; each CDR3 protein has one entry. The sample contains more than 900,000 distinct CDR3 sequences, approximately 25% of which appear only once. This same sample was also taken into another study, of T cells of mothers and their children.

Sequencing was carried out using blood. The receptor source for this set is a girl aged 2-10 years in good health.

This clonotype was found a few times. The V call is TRBV24-1, the J call TRBJ2-5; D may be TRBD2 (5 bases). Trimming pared 2 bases from V and 2 bases from J, leaving 17 bases between. Germline-derived CDR1 and CDR2 are KGHDR and SFDVKD. The length of the CDR3 is 17 residues. The CDR3 DNA follows: TGTGCCACCAGTGATTGGGTCCCCACTAGGGAGCAAGAGACCCAGTACTTC. Protein sequence: CATSDWVPTREQETQYF.

A remark on this clonotype: The junction departs from the called germline gene at one end, perhaps through a read error. The V and J genes are TRBV20-1 and TRBJ1-3; tentatively, D is TRBD1 (5 bases). CDR1 is DFQATT and CDR2 is SNEGSKA in the germline V gene (reference sequence). The CDR3 has 14 amino acids. The CDR3 coding sequence is TGCAGTGTTAGATCCCTGGGGGCTGGAAACACCATATATTTT. Protein product: CSVRSLGAGNTIYF.

This chain connects TRBV7-9 to TRBJ2-5, with D possibly matching TRBD2 (6 bases). Germline loops: CDR1 SEHNR, CDR2 FQNEAQ (reference sequence). Trimming removed 1 base from V and 7 bases from J, with 10 bases in between. This CDR3 contains 13 residues. CDR3 residues: CASSLELEGTQYF. CDR3 in DNA: TGTGCCAGCAGCTTAGAACTGGAGGGGACCCAGTACTTC.